This T cell receptor (beta chain) was sequenced in a study of blood T cell repertoires in COVID-19. Trimming took off 5 bases at V and 1 base at J, with 20 bases between the two ends. CDR3 length: 17 amino acids. Germline loops: CDR1 LNHDA, CDR2 SQIVND (reference sequence). TCRdb's table, derived via immunoSEQ multiplex PCR, lists solely in-frame clones and lacks some. The repertoire holds 35,000 to 50,000 clones, with 80% to 90% as singletons. Sequencing was done on a sample of peripheral blood. The genes are TRBV19 and TRBJ1-2; possible D gene TRBD1, 6 bases. This receptor was taken from a man between 70 and 80 years old with active COVID-19. DNA for the CDR3: TGTGCCAGTAGTTCCCCCCGGGACACTCGAATTAACTATGGCTACACCTTC. This translates into CASSSPRDTRINYGYTF. The whole variable domain, filled in from reference TRBV19 and TRBJ1-2, reads DGGITQSPKYLFRKEGQNVTLSCEQNLNHDAMYWYRQDPGQGLRLIYYSQIVNDFQKGDIAEGYSVSREKKESFPLTVTSAQKNPTAFYLCASSSPRDTRINYGYTFGSGTRLTVV.